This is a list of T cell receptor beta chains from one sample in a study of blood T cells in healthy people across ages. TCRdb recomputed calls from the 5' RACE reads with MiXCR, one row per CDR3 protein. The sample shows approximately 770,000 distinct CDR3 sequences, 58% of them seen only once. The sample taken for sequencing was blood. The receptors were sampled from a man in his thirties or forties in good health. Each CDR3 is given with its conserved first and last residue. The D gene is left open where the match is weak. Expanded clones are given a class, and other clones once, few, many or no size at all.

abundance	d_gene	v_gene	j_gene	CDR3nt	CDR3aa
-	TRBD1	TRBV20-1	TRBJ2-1	TGCAGTGCAACCGGGACAGGGGGTTTTTACAATGAGCAGTTCTTC	CSATGTGGFYNEQFF
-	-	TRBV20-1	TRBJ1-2	TGCAGTGCCCGGGAGGACTATGGCTACACCTTC	CSAREDYGYTF
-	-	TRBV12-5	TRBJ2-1	TGTGCTAGTGGTTTTAATTACAATGAGCAGTTCTTC	CASGFNYNEQFF
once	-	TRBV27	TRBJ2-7	TGTGCCAGCAGTTTATTCCGCTGTGACGAGCAGTACTTC	CASSLFRCDEQYF
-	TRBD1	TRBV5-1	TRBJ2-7	TGCGCCAGCAGCTTCGGGACAGGGGACGAATCTATCTACGAGCAGTACTTC	CASSFGTGDESIYEQYF
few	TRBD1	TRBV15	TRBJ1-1	TGTGCCACCAGACAGACAGGGGTTTTCAACACTGAAGCTTTCTTT	CATRQTGVFNTEAFF
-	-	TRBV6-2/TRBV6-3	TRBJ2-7	TGTGCCAGCAGCCTCGCGGACTTCAACTACGAGCAGTACTTC	CASSLADFNYEQYF
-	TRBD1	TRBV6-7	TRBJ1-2	TGTGCCGACAGGAGGGGTCGGACAGGAAACCTAGCTAACTATGGCTACACCTTC	CADRRGRTGNLANYGYTF
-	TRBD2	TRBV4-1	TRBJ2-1	TGCGCCAGCAGCGTTGGACTAGCGCTCGCCTACAATGAGCAGTTCTTC	CASSVGLALAYNEQFF
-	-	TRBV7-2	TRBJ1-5	TGTGCCAGCAGCCGGGTGGGAGGGTTAAATCAGCCCCAGCATTTT	CASSRVGGLNQPQHF
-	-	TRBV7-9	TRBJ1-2	TGTGCCAGCAGCTTGGCTCAGGGCTACACCTTC	CASSLAQGYTF
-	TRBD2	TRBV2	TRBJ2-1	TGTGCCAGCAGTGAACAGACTAGCGGTTACAATGAGCAGTTCTTC	CASSEQTSGYNEQFF
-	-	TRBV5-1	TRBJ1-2	TGCGCCAGCAGCCCTTCTAAGGGAGGCACCTATGGCTACACCTTC	CASSPSKGGTYGYTF
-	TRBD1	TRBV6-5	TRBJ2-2	TGTGCCAGCAGTTGGACAGGGGGCCGGACCGGGGAGCTGTTTTTT	CASSWTGGRTGELFF
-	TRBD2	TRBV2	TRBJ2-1	TGTGCCAGCAGTGAAGCGTTTGGGCGGGAGGTTAGCAATGAGCAGTTCTTC	CASSEAFGREVSNEQFF
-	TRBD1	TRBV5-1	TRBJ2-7	TGCGCCAGCCGCCCCGGGACAGAGTCCGAGCAGTACTTC	CASRPGTESEQYF
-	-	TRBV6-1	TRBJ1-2	TGTGCCAGCAGGGGAGACAATTACTATGGCTACACCTTC	CASRGDNYYGYTF
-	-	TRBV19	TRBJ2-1	TGTGCCAGTCCATTTTACAACACACACAATGAGCAGTTCTTC	CASPFYNTHNEQFF
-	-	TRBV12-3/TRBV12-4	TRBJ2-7	TGTGCCAGCAGTTCAGGAGACAGGATGATCTACGAGCAGTACTTC	CASSSGDRMIYEQYF
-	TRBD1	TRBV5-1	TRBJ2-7	TGCGCCAGCAGCTTGGATTGGGACAGGGGGTTCTACGAGCAGTACTTC	CASSLDWDRGFYEQYF
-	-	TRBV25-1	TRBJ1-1	TGTGCCAGCAGTGAATATGGTGACACTGAAGCTTTCTTT	CASSEYGDTEAFF
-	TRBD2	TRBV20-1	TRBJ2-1	TGCAGTGCTTATCCAGCCCCGGGACGAGCGGGGGATAATGAGCAGTTCTTC	CSAYPAPGRAGDNEQFF
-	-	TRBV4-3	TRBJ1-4	TGCGCCAGCAGCCAACAAACAGCAGGCCAGCATGAAAAACTGTTTTTT	CASSQQTAGQHEKLFF
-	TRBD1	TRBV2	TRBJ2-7	TGTGCCAGCAGCCGACAGGGGGAGGCCTACGAGCAGTACTTC	CASSRQGEAYEQYF
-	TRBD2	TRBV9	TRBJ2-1	TGTGCCAGCAGCGTAGATCCTAGCGGGAGTAGGTATGAGCAGTTCTTC	CASSVDPSGSRYEQFF
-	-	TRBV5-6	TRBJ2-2	TGTGCCAGCAGCTTTGGGGTCTCCACCGGGGAGCTGTTTTTT	CASSFGVSTGELFF
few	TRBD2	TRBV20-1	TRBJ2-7	TGCAGTGCTAGTCCCGGCGGCCTAGCGGGAGAAATTAACTACGAGCAGTACTTC	CSASPGGLAGEINYEQYF
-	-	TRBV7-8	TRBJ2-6	TGTGCCAGCAGCGGTTATGAAGGGCGGGGCTCTGGGGCCAACGTCCTGACTTTC	CASSGYEGRGSGANVLTF
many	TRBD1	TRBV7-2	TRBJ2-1	TGTGCCAGCAGCTTCGGGACAGCAGACAATGAGCAGTTCTTC	CASSFGTADNEQFF
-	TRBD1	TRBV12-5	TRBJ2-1	TGTGCTAGTGGCAAGGACAGGATCGGGCAGTTCTTC	CASGKDRIGQFF
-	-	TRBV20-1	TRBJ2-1	TGCAGTGTTAGAGATCTGCGGTTATCCTACAATGAGCAGTTCTTC	CSVRDLRLSYNEQFF
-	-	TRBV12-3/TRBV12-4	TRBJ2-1	TGTGCCAGCAGTTATTTCGGTGAGGGTGAGCAGTTCTTC	CASSYFGEGEQFF
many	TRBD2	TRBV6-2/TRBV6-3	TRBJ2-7	TGTGCCAGCACCCTGACTAGCGGGGTCTACGAGCAGTACTTC	CASTLTSGVYEQYF
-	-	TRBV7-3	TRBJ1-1	TGTGCCAGCGGAGGGGAGGGGGATTTTTCAGGGATATTGAACACTGAAGCTTTCTTT	CASGGEGDFSGILNTEAFF
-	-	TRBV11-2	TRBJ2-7	TGTGCCAGCAGCTTTAGCCACTACGAGCAGTACTTC	CASSFSHYEQYF
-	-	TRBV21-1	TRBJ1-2	TGTGCCAGCAGCAAGGACAGGACCTATGGCTACACCTTC	CASSKDRTYGYTF
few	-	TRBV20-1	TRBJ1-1	TGCAGTGCCCCGGGAGGGTCTGAAGCTTTCTTT	CSAPGGSEAFF
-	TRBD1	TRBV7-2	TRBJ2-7	TGTGCCAGCAGCCCTAGAACGGGACAGGGCTACGAGCAGTACTTC	CASSPRTGQGYEQYF
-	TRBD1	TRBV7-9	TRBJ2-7	TGTGCCAGCAGCTTCGGACAGGGGTACTACGAGCAGTACTTC	CASSFGQGYYEQYF
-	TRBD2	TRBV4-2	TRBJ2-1	TGTGCCAGCAGCCAAGATGGGGGGACTAGGGAGTTCTTC	CASSQDGGTREFF
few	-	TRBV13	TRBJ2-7	TGTGCCAGCAGCTTTTCTGCTACAGGATCCTACGAGCAGTACTTC	CASSFSATGSYEQYF
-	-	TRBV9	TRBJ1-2	TGTGCCAGCAAGGAAGGCCTTGGGGGAAGCTATGGCTACACCTTC	CASKEGLGGSYGYTF
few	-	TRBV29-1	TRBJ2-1	TGCAGCGCCCCAAATGAGGACATGCCCTACAATGAGCAGTTCTTC	CSAPNEDMPYNEQFF
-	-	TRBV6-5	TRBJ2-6	TGTGCCAGCAGTTACGGGGGATTGCTCTCTGGGGCCAACGTCCTGACTTTC	CASSYGGLLSGANVLTF
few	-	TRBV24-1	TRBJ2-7	TGTGCCACCAGTGATTTCCACCGTCGACTAGATTCTTCCTCCTACGAGCAGTACTTC	CATSDFHRRLDSSSYEQYF
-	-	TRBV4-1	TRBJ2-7	TGCGCCAGCAGCGAAGAGACTACATACGAGCAGTACTTC	CASSEETTYEQYF
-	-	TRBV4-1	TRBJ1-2	TGCGCCAGCAGCCCACCCGGCACGGGAGGCTACACCTTC	CASSPPGTGGYTF
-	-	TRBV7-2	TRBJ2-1	TGTGCCAGCAGCTTAGGTAGGGAAGCAGGTGAGCAGTTCTTC	CASSLGREAGEQFF
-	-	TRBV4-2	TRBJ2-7	TGTGCCAGCAGCCAAGAGTCGACTAGCTCCTACGAGCAGTACTTC	CASSQESTSSYEQYF
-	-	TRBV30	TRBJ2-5	TGTGCCTGGAGTGTAACCGGTACCGAAGAGACCCAGTACTTC	CAWSVTGTEETQYF
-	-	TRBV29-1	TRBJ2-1	TGCAGCGTGGGGACAACGCTCCAGTTCTTC	CSVGTTLQFF
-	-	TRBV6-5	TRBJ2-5	TGTGCCAGCAGTCACATTCAGCGGGTGGAGACCCAGTACTTC	CASSHIQRVETQYF
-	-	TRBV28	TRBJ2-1	TGTGCCAGCAAGGCGGGTGAGCAGTTCTTC	CASKAGEQFF
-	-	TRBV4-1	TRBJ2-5	TGCGCCAGCAGCCAGGGGGCGGAGGGGACCCAGTACTTC	CASSQGAEGTQYF
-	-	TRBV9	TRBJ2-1	TGTGCCAGCAGCGGGGGAGGCAGGGATGAGCAGTTCTTC	CASSGGGRDEQFF
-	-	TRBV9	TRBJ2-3	TGTGCCAGCAGCCCCGTTTCCGCAGATACGCAGTATTTT	CASSPVSADTQYF
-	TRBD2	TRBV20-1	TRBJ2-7	TGCAGTGCTAGAGCGCGGGGGGGGAGGGAGCAGTACTTC	CSARARGGREQYF
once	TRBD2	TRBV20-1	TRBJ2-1	TGCAGTGCTAGAGATCGGAGCGGGGGCGTCAATGAGCAGTTCTTC	CSARDRSGGVNEQFF